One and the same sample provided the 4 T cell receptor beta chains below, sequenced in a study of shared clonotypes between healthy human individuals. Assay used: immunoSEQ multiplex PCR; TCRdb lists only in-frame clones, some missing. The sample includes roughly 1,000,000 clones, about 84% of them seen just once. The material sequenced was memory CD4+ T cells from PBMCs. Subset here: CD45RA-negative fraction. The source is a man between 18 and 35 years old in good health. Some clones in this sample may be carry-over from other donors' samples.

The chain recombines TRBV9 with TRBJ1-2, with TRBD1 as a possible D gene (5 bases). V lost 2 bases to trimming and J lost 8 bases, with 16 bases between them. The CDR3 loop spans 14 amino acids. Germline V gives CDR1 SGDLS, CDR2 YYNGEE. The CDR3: CASSVLGADQGYTF. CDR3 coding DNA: TGTGCCAGCAGCGTCTTAGGGGCGGACCAAGGCTACACCTTC.

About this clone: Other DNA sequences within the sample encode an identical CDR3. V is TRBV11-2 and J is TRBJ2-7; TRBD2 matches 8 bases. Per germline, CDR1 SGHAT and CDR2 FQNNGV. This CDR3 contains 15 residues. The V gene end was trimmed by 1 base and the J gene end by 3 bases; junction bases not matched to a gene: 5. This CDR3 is CASSLGLAGVYEQYF. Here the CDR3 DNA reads TGTGCCAGCAGCTTAGGGCTAGCGGGCGTCTACGAGCAGTACTTC. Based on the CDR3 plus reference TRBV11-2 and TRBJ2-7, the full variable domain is EAGVAQSPRYKIIEKRQSVAFWCNPISGHATLYWYQQILGQGPKLLIQFQNNGVVDDSQLPKDRFSAERLKGVDSTLKIQPAKLEDSAVYLCASSLGLAGVYEQYFGPGTRLTVT.

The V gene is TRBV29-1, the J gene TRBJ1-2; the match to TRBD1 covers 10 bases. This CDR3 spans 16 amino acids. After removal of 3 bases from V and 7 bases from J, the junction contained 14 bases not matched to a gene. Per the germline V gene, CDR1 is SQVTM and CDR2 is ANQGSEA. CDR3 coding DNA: TGCAGCGTTGACCTTGCCCGGACAGGGGGGTGGTCTGGCTACACCTTC. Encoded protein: CSVDLARTGGWSGYTF.

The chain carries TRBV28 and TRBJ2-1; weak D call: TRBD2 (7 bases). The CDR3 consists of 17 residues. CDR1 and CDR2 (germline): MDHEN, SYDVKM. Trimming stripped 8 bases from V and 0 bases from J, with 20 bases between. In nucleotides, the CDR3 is TGTGCCAGCCTTTCCGGGGGGCGGAAACCCTCCTACAATGAGCAGTTCTTC. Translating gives CASLSGGRKPSYNEQFF.